Listed below are T cell receptor beta chains from one sample, sequenced in a study of T-cell memory formation after mild COVID-19. TCRdb re-called the 5' RACE reads with MiXCR, one entry per CDR3 protein. The table lists about half a million distinct CDR3 sequences, about 20% of them singletons. Source material: PBMCs or a T cell subset sorted from them (not recorded which). All receptors come from an adult woman who had mild COVID-19 (a few samples of this study predate the infection). Cell type and time point are not known. Both conserved end residues are part of each CDR3. Fields, in order: CDR3 protein, V gene, J gene.

CASSYDGRAAGGYTF,TRBV6-5,TRBJ1-2
CASVPGTFSSYNEQFF,TRBV7-9,TRBJ2-1
CASSQPGQGSGGQYF,TRBV18,TRBJ2-7
CSARDKDGGFNGYTF,TRBV20-1,TRBJ1-2
CASSQVGGGPQYF,TRBV4-1,TRBJ2-5
CASSFGRGSRGLAFF,TRBV5-6,TRBJ1-1
CASETTGDEQFF,TRBV2,TRBJ2-1
CAISEGGHYNEQFF,TRBV10-3,TRBJ2-1
CASSQGGPLSSYEQYF,TRBV18,TRBJ2-7
CASSPGGRDTQYF,TRBV5-1,TRBJ2-3
CASSLRTRTYEQYF,TRBV11-1,TRBJ2-7
CASSYSGTGSTQYF,TRBV6-2/TRBV6-3,TRBJ2-3
CASTLQRQAQAFF,TRBV6-6,TRBJ1-1
CASSIEQGRDSPLHF,TRBV5-1,TRBJ1-6
CASKAMAGPHNEQFF,TRBV9,TRBJ2-1
CASTPRGAKNIQYF,TRBV12-3/TRBV12-4,TRBJ2-4
CASSHPQGKGYTF,TRBV4-3,TRBJ1-2
CASSLPGLAGGGTDTQYF,TRBV7-2,TRBJ2-3
CASSLVGVVAGGASYEQYF,TRBV7-2,TRBJ2-7
CASSPTNSGTYEQYF,TRBV14,TRBJ2-7
CASSPTVSEDTQYF,TRBV7-9,TRBJ2-3
CASSPGTDYNEQFF,TRBV4-3,TRBJ2-1
CASTRESGEQYF,TRBV12-3/TRBV12-4,TRBJ2-7
CASSLSRVWNTEAFF,TRBV14,TRBJ1-1
CASNGGGPGGTDTQYF,TRBV6-5,TRBJ2-3
CASSLGSVAYNSPLHF,TRBV7-9,TRBJ1-6
CATADGNTEAFF,TRBV24-1,TRBJ1-1
CASSPGTGGESGNTIYF,TRBV12-3/TRBV12-4,TRBJ1-3
CASTPGRRDRTDTQYF,TRBV7-8,TRBJ2-3
CASSRGQLSSYNSPLHF,TRBV9,TRBJ1-6
CASSDPANLETQYF,TRBV6-1,TRBJ2-5
CASSLVGGSYYGYTF,TRBV5-1,TRBJ1-2
CASSLRGLAVDTQYF,TRBV5-1,TRBJ2-3
CASKSPIGGGSGDTQYF,TRBV2,TRBJ2-3
CASSPRQGINQPQHF,TRBV5-6,TRBJ1-5
CAWSTPGGLNNSPLHF,TRBV30,TRBJ1-6
CSVLSGEAYEQYF,TRBV29-1,TRBJ2-7
CSVVWGGPYEQYF,TRBV29-1,TRBJ2-7
CATSLAAGNNEQFF,TRBV24-1,TRBJ2-1
CSATSPHSSYEQYF,TRBV20-1,TRBJ2-7
CASSSRSQQPQHF,TRBV7-8,TRBJ1-5
CSARGAGTGGKVYTF,TRBV20-1,TRBJ1-2
CASSLDSSREQYF,TRBV7-9,TRBJ2-7
CASSFGGGSNQPQHF,TRBV12-3/TRBV12-4,TRBJ1-5
CASGKRASRGELFF,TRBV12-3/TRBV12-4,TRBJ2-2